The next 9 T cell receptor beta chains were all read from a single sample in a study of blood T cell repertoires in COVID-19. Assay: immunoSEQ multiplex PCR; the TCRdb copy retains only in-frame clones and omits some. This sample has just over 65,000 clones, with roughly 89% found just once. The specimen was peripheral blood. The origin of the receptors is a man aged 60-69 years with acute or convalescent COVID-19.

This clone has just a few counts. The V gene is TRBV6-5, the J gene TRBJ2-2; 7 bases line up with TRBD1. CDR1 is MNHEY and CDR2 is SVGAGI in the germline V gene. With 4 bases clipped from V and 3 bases from J, the junction kept 2 bases outside the gene matches. The CDR3 length is 14 residues. In nucleotides, the CDR3 is TGTGCCAGCAGTTTCACAGGGGACACCGGGGAGCTGTTTTTT. Protein sequence: CASSFTGDTGELFF.

This chain connects TRBV30 to TRBJ2-3, with a weak D call TRBD1 (7 bases). The CDR3 has 16 amino acids. Per germline, CDR1 GTSNPN and CDR2 SVGIG (reference sequence). Trimming took 3 bases from V and 2 from J, leaving 18 bases between them. CDR3 sequence: CAWRPPPGGTTDTQYF. CDR3 DNA sequence: TGTGCCTGGAGGCCACCCCCAGGGGGGACCACAGATACGCAGTATTTT.

The CDR3 sequence is CASSPRLLSEGGNTEAFF. The CDR3 nucleotides are TGTGCCAGCTCACCTAGGCTTTTGAGCGAAGGGGGGAACACTGAAGCTTTCTTT. The chain carries TRBV18 and TRBJ1-1; possible D gene TRBD1, 6 bases. The germline V gene encodes CDR1 KGHSH and CDR2 LQKENI. Trimming took 3 bases from V and 1 from J, leaving 21 bases between them. CDR3 length: 18 amino acids.

The CDR3 is CASSQSRGWEGTEAFF. The CDR3 nucleotides are TGCGCCAGCAGTCAATCTAGGGGGTGGGAGGGAACTGAAGCTTTCTTT. The chain uses TRBV23-1 and TRBJ1-1, with a possible D match to TRBD1 (6 bases). TRBV23-1 is treated as an ORF (open reading frame) with a function not yet certain. V shed 0 bases and J shed 5 bases, with 16 bases lying between them. The CDR3 has 16 amino acids.

The rearrangement uses TRBV19 and TRBJ1-6, with D uncertain. V lost 6 bases, J lost 7 bases, and 13 bases lay in between. The CDR3 is 14 amino acids. Germline V gene data show CDR1 as LNHDA and CDR2 as SQIVND (reference sequence). CDR3 DNA: TGTGCCAGTAGGGCGGACTCGGAGAATTCACCCCTCCACTTT. Translated: CASRADSENSPLHF.

This clone was observed once. The chain recombines TRBV27 with TRBJ2-5, with D tentatively TRBD2 (7 bases). V shed 3 bases and J shed 5 bases, with 13 bases lying between them. Germline V CDR1 and CDR2: MNHEY, SMNVEV (reference sequence). The CDR3 is made up of 14 amino acids. The DNA for the CDR3 is TGTGCCAGCAGTTTCCGGGGGGCCCGGGAGACCCAGTACTTC. Protein product: CASSFRGARETQYF.

The chain uses TRBV19 and TRBJ2-3; D is perhaps TRBD1 (6 bases). Germline-derived CDR1 and CDR2 are LNHDA and SQIVND (reference sequence). Trimming left V 6 bases short and J 1 base short, with 14 bases between. The CDR3 has 15 amino acids. The CDR3, as DNA: TGTGCCAGTAGCTTACCGGGACACGGCACAGATACGCAGTATTTT. Protein: CASSLPGHGTDTQYF.

The chain uses TRBV9 and TRBJ2-1; maybe TRBD2 (6 bases). The CDR3 covers 18 residues. The V and J ends lost 0 bases and 7 bases respectively, with 23 bases between them. Germline CDR1 and CDR2: SGDLS and YYNGEE. CDR3 DNA: TGTGCCAGCAGCGTAGGTTCCGCTAGCGCCCGTATTAGGAATGAGCAGTTCTTC. As protein: CASSVGSASARIRNEQFF.

CDR3 region: CASSSQAASSYEQYF. CDR3 DNA: TGCGCCAGCAGCTCCCAAGCGGCCTCCTCCTACGAGCAGTACTTC. The genes are TRBV5-1 and TRBJ2-7; D perhaps matches TRBD2 (5 bases). Germline CDR1 is SGHRS and CDR2 is YFSETQ. The CDR3 covers 15 residues. V was shortened by 3 bases and J by 0 bases, with 13 bases between the two germline ends.